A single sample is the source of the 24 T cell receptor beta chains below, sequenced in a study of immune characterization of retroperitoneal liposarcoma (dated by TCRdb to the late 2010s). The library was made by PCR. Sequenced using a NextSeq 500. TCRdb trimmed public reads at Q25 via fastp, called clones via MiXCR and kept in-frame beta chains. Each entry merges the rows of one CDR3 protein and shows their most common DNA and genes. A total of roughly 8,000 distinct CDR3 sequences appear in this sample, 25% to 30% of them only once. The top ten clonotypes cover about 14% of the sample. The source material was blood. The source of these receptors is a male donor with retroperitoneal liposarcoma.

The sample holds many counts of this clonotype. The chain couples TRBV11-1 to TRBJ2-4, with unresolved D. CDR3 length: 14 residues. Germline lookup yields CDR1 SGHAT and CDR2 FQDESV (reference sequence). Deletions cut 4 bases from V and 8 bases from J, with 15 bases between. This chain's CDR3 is CASSSRAQADIQYF. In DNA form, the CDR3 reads TGTGCCAGCAGCTCCCGGGCCCAGGCGGACATTCAGTACTTC.

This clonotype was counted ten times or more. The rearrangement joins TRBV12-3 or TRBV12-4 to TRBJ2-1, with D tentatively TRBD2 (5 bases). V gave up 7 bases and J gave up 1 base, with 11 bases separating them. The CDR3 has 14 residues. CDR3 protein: CASKWRISYNEQFF. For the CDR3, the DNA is TGTGCCAGCAAGTGGAGGATTTCCTACAATGAGCAGTTCTTC.

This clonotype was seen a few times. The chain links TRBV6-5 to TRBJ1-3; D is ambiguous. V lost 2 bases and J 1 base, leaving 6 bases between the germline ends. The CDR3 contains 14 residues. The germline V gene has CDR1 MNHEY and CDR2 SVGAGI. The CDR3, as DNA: TGTGCCAGCAGTTACGGAGATTCTGGAAACACCATATATTTT. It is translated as CASSYGDSGNTIYF.

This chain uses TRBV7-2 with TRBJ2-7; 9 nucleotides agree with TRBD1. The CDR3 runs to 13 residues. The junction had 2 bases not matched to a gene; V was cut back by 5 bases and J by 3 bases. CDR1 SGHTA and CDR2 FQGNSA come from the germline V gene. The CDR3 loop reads CASSPTGGYEQYF. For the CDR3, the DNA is TGTGCCAGCAGCCCGACAGGGGGCTACGAGCAGTACTTC.

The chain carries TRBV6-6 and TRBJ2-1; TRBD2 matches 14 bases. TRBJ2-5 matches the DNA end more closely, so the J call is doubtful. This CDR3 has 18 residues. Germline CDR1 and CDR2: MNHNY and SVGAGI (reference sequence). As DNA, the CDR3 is TGTGCCAGCAGTTACCGTCCTGGGACTAGCGGGAGTGGGGAGACCCAGTACTTC. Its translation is CASSYRPGTSGSGETQYF.

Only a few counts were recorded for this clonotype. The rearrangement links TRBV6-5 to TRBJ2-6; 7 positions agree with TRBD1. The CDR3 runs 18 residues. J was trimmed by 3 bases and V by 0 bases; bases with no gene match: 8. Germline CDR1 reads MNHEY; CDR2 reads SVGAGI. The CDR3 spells CASSYSKLRGLGANVLTF. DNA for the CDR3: TGTGCCAGCAGTTACTCGAAGCTGAGGGGGCTTGGGGCCAACGTCCTGACTTTC.

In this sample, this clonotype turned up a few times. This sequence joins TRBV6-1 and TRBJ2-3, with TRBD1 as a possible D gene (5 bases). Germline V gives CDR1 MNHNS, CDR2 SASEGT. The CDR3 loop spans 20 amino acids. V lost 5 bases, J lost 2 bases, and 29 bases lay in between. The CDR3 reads CASSSLQGVLSLPDTDTQYF. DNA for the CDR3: TGTGCCAGCAGTTCCCTCCAGGGTGTGCTGTCTTTACCTGACACAGATACGCAGTATTTT.

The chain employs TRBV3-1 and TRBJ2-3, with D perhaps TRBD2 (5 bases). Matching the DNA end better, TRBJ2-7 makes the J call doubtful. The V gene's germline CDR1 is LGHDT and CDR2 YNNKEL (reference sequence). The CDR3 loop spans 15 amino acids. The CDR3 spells CASSQGGKGGYEQYF. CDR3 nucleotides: TGTGCCAGCAGCCAAGGGGGAAAAGGAGGATACGAGCAGTACTTC.

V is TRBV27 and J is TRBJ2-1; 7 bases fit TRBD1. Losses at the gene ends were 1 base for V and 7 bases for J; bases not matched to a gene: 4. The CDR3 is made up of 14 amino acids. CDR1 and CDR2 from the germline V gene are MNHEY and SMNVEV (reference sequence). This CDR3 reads CASSLYTGVNEQFF. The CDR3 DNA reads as TGTGCCAGCAGTTTATATACAGGGGTTAATGAGCAGTTCTTC.

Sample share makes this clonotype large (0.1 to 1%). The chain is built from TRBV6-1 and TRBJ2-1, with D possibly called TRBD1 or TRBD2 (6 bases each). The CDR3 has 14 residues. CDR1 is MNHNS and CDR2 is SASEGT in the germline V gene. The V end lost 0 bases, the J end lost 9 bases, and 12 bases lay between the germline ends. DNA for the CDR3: TGTGCCAGCAGTGAAGCGCTAGGGGGGATTGAGCAGTTCTTC. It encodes CASSEALGGIEQFF.

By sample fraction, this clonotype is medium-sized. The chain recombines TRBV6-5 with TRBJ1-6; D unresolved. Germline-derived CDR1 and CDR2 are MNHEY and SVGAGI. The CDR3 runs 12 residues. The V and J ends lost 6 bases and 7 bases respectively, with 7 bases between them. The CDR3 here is CASSRQNSPLHF. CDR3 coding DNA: TGTGCCAGCAGCCGACAAAATTCACCCCTCCACTTT.

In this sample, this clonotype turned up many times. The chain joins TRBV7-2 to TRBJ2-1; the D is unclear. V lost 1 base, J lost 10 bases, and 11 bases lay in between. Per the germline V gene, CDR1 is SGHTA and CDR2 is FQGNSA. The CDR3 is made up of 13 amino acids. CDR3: CASSLVREAEQFF. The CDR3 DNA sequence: TGTGCCAGCAGCTTAGTGCGAGAAGCCGAGCAGTTCTTC.

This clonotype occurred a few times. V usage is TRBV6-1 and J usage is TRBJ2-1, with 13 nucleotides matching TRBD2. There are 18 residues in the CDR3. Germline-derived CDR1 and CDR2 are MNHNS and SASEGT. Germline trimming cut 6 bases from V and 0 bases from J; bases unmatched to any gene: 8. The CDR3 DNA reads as TGTGCCAGCAGAGTGACTAGCGGGGGGTATAGCTCCTACAATGAGCAGTTCTTC. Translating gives CASRVTSGGYSSYNEQFF.

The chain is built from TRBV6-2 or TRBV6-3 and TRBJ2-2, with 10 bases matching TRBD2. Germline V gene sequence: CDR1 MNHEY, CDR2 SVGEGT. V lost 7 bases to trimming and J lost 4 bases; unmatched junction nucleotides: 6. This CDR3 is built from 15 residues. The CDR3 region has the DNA TGTGCCAGCAACAAGCGGGAGGGGTTCACCGGGGAGCTGTTTTTT. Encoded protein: CASNKREGFTGELFF.

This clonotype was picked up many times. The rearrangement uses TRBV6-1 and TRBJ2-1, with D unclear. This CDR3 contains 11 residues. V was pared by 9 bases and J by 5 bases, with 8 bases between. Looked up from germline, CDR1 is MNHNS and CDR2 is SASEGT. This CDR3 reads CASWANNEQFF. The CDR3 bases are TGTGCCAGTTGGGCTAACAATGAGCAGTTCTTC.

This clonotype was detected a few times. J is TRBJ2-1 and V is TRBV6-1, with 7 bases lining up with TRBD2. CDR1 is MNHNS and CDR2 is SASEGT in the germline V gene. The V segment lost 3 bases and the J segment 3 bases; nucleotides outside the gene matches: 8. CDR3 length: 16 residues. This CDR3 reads CASSEVHGTNYNEQFF. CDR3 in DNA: TGTGCCAGCAGTGAGGTTCACGGGACTAACTACAATGAGCAGTTCTTC.

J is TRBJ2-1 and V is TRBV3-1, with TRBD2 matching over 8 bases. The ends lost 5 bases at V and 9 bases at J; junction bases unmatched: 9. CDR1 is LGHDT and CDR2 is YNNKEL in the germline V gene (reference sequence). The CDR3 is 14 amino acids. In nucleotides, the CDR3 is TGTGCCAGCAGCGGACGGCGGGCGGGGGGTGAGCAGTTCTTC. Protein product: CASSGRRAGGEQFF.

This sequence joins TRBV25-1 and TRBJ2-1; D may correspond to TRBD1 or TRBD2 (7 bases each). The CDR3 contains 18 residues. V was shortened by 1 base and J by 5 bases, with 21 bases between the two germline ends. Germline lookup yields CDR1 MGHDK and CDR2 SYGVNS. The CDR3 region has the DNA TGTGCCAGCAGTGAATGGGCCGAATCAGGGGGGGAAGACAATGAGCAGTTCTTC. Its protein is CASSEWAESGGEDNEQFF.

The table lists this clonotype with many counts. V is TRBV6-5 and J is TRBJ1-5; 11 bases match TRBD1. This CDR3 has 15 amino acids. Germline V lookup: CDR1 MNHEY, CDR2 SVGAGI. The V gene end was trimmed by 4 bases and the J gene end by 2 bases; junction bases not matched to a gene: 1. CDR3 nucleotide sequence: TGTGCCAGCAGTTCGGACAGGGGGCGCAATCAGCCCCAGCATTTT. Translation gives CASSSDRGRNQPQHF.

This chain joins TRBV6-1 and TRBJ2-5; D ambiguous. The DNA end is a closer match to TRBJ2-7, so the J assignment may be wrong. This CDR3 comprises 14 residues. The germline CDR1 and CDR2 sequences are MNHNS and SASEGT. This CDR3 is CASSEVIVSYEQYF. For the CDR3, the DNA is TGTGCCAGCAGTGAAGTGATCGTTTCCTACGAGCAGTACTTC.

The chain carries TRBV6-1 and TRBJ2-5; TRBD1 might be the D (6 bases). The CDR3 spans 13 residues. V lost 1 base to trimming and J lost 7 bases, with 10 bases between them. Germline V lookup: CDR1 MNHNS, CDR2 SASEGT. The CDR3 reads CASSEGQAGTQYF. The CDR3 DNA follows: TGTGCCAGCAGTGAAGGACAGGCGGGGACCCAGTACTTC.

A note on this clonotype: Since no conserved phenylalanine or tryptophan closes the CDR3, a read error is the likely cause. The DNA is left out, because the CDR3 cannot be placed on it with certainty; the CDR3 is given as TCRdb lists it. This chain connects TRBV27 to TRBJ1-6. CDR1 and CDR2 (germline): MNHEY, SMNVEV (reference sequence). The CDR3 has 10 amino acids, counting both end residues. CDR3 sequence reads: CASSTLVRGP.

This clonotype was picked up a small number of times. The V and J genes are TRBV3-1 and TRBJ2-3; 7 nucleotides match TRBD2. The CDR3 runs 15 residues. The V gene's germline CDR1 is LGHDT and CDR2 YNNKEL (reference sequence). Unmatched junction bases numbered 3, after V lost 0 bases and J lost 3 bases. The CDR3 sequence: CASSQDGLGTDTQYF. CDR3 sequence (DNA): TGTGCCAGCAGCCAAGATGGACTAGGTACAGATACGCAGTATTTT.

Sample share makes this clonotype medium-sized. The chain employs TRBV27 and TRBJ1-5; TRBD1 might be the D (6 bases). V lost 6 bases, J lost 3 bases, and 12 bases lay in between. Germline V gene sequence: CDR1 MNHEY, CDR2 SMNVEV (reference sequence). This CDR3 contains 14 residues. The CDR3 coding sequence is TGTGCCAGCAGCGGGGGGGCCCCCAATCAGCCCCAGCATTTT. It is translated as CASSGGAPNQPQHF.